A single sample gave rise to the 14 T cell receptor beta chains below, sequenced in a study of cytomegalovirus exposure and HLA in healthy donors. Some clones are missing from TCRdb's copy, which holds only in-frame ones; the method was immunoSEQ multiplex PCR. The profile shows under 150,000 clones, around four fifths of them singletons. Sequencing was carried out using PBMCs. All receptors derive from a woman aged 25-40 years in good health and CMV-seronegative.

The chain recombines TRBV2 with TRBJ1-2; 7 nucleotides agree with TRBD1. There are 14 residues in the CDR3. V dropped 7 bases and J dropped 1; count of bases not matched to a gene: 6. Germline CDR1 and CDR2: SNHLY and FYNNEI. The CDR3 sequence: CASIPGTVNYGYTF. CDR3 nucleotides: TGTGCCAGCATCCCTGGGACAGTTAACTATGGCTACACCTTC.

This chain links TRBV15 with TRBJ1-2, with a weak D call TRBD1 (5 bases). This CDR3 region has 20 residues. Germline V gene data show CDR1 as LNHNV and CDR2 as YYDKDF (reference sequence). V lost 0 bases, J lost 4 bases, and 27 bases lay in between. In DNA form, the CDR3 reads TGTGCCACCAGCAGAGATAAGGTGGAACAGGCGCGGGTCGGGAGCTATGGCTACACCTTC. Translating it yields CATSRDKVEQARVGSYGYTF.

Written as DNA, the CDR3 is TGTGCCTGGACAGGGGGATTCTACAATGAGCAGTTCTTC. Residues: CAWTGGFYNEQFF. The genes are TRBV30 and TRBJ2-1, with 7 bases lining up with TRBD1. The length of the CDR3 is 13 residues. The germline gives CDR1 GTSNPN, CDR2 SVGIG (reference sequence). V lost 4 bases to trimming and J lost 3 bases; unmatched junction nucleotides: 3.

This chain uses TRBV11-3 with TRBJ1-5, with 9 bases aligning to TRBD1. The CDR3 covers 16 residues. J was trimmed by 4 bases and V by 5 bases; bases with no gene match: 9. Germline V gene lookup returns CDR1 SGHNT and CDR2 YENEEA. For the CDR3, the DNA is TGTGCCAGCAGCCTACATGGGACAGGGAAAAATCAGCCCCAGCATTTT. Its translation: CASSLHGTGKNQPQHF.

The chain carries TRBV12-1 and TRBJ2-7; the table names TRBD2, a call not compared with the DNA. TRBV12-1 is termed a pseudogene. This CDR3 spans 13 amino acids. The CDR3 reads CASSFALRYEQYF. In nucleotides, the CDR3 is TGTGCCAGCAGCTTTGCGCTGCGTTACGAGCAGTACTTC.

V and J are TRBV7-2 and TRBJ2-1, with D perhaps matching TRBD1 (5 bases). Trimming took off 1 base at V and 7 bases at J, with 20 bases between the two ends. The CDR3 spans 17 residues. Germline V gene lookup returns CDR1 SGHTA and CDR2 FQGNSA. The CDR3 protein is CASSLVLFWGRVNEQFF. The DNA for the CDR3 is TGTGCCAGCAGCTTAGTGTTGTTCTGGGGCAGGGTGAATGAGCAGTTCTTC. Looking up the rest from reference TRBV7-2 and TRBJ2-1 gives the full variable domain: GAGVSQSPSNKVTEKGKDVELRCDPISGHTALYWYRQSLGQGLEFLIYFQGNSAPDKSGLPSDRFSAERTGGSVSTLTIQRTQQEDSAVYLCASSLVLFWGRVNEQFFGPGTRLTVL.

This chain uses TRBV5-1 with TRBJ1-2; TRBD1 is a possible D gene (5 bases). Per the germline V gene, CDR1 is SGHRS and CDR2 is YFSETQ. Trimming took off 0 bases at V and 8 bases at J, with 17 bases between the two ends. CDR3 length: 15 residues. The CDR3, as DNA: TGCGCCAGCAGCTTGGTCTTGGGGGGAACTCCGGGCTACACCTTC. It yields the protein CASSLVLGGTPGYTF.

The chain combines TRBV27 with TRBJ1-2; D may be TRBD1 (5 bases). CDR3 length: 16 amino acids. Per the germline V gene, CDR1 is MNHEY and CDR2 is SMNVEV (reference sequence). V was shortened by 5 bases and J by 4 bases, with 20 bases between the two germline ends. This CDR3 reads CASSPRLGAGFYGYTF. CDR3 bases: TGTGCCAGCAGTCCCCGTCTAGGGGCAGGGTTCTATGGCTACACCTTC.

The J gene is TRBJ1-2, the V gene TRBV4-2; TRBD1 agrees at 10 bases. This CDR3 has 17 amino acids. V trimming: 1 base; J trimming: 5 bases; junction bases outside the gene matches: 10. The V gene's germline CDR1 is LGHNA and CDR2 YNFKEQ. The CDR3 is CASSQGVGDRGDYGYTF. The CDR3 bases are TGTGCCAGCAGCCAAGGAGTTGGGGACAGGGGAGATTATGGCTACACCTTC.

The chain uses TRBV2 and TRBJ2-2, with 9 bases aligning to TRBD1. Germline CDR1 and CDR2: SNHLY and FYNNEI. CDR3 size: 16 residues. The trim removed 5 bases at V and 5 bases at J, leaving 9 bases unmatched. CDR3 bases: TGTGCCAGCAGTACTATACAGGGGGCGCGAACCGGGGAGCTGTTTTTT. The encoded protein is CASSTIQGARTGELFF.

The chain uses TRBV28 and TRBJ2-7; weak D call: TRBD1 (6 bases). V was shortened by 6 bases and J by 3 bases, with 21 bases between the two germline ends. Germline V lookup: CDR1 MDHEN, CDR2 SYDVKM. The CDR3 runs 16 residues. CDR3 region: CASSLQQGSYYYEQYF. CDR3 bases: TGTGCCAGCAGCCTCCAACAGGGAAGCTACTACTACGAGCAGTACTTC.

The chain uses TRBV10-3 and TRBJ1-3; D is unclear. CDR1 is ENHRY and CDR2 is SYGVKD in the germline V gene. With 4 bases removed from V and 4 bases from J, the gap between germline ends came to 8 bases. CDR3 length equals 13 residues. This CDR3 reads CAISGVSGNTIYF. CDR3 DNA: TGTGCCATCAGTGGAGTATCCGGAAACACCATATATTTT.

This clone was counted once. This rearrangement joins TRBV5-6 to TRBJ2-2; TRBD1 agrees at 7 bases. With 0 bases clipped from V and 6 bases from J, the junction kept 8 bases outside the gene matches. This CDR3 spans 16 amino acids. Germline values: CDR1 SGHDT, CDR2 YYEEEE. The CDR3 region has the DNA TGTGCCAGCAGCTTGGAGGGACAGAAGTTGGCCGGGGAGCTGTTTTTT. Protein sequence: CASSLEGQKLAGELFF.

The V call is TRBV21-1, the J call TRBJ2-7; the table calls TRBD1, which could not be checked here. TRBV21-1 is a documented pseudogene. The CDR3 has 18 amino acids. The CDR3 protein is CASTKPRDRDHLRYEQYF. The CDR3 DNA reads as TGTGCCAGCACCAAACCCCGGGACAGGGACCATCTCAGATACGAGCAGTACTTC.